This entry lists 10 T cell receptor beta chains sequenced from one sample in a study of blood T cells in healthy people across ages. The authors ran a second PCR of about 6 to 11 cycles using a sample-barcoded 5' primer and a J-beta primer mix. MiXCR was run by TCRdb on the 5' RACE reads, yielding one entry per CDR3 protein. Altogether about 800,000 distinct CDR3 sequences are present, 25% being singletons, with the ten largest covering 3% to 4.5%. This sample was shared with a second study, whose subject was T cells of mothers and their children.

The sequencing input was blood. These TCRs come from a boy between 5 and 17 years old in good health.

A few counts support this clonotype. This chain links TRBV27 with TRBJ2-5, with D perhaps assigned TRBD1 or TRBD2 (5 bases each). The DNA end lines up better with TRBJ2-1; the J call may be wrong. CDR3 length: 13 amino acids. Germline CDR1 is MNHEY and CDR2 is SMNVEV (reference sequence). The CDR3 loop reads CASSLGTSGEQFF. CDR3 sequence (DNA): TGTGCCAGCAGTTTAGGGACCTCCGGTGAGCAGTTCTTC.

Many counts were recorded for this clonotype. The chain employs TRBV11-2 and TRBJ2-5; the match to TRBD1 covers 8 bases. The J call may be incorrect, as the DNA end agrees better with TRBJ2-1. This CDR3 contains 15 residues. CDR1 is SGHAT, CDR2 FQNNGV, per germline. The CDR3 here is CASSPWTGPQGEQFF. The CDR3 DNA is TGTGCCAGCAGCCCCTGGACAGGGCCCCAAGGAGAGCAGTTCTTC.

J is TRBJ1-4 and V is TRBV7-2; a weak D match, TRBD1 (5 bases). The ends were cut back, 4 bases at V and 8 bases at J, with 14 bases in the middle. CDR1 and CDR2 from the germline V gene are SGHTA and FQGNSA. CDR3 size: 14 residues. The CDR3 sequence: CASSYLAEGEKLFF. The CDR3 DNA reads TGTGCCAGCAGCTATCTTGCCGAGGGGGAAAAACTGTTTTTT.

The chain employs TRBV4-1 and TRBJ2-3; D remains ambiguous. Deletions cut 0 bases from V and 6 bases from J, with 13 bases between. The length of the CDR3 is 15 residues. Germline CDR1 MGHRA, CDR2 YSYEKL. The CDR3 here is CASSQEVVPGDTQYF. The CDR3, as DNA: TGCGCCAGCAGCCAAGAGGTCGTCCCGGGTGATACGCAGTATTTT.

The rearrangement joins TRBV14 to TRBJ1-2, with D unresolved. V lost 0 bases and J 7 bases, leaving 15 bases between the germline ends. This CDR3 contains 15 residues. Germline values: CDR1 SGHDN, CDR2 FVKESK. The CDR3 is CASSQEGVPFRGYTF. CDR3 bases: TGTGCCAGCAGCCAAGAGGGAGTCCCTTTTCGTGGCTACACCTTC.

This sequence joins TRBV4-3 and TRBJ1-2, with TRBD1 matching over 7 bases. The germline gives CDR1 LGHNA, CDR2 YSLEER. The CDR3 has 14 amino acids. After removal of 0 bases from V and 3 bases from J, the junction contained 1 base not matched to a gene. The CDR3 coding sequence is TGCGCCAGCAGCCAAGATCAGGGGGACTATGGCTACACCTTC. Protein: CASSQDQGDYGYTF.

The chain carries TRBV4-3 and TRBJ1-4; a weak D match, TRBD1 (5 bases). The germline CDR1 and CDR2 sequences are LGHNA and YSLEER. Trimming removed 1 base at V and 4 bases at J, with 13 bases between. The CDR3 extends over 16 amino acids. CDR3 sequence: CASSQGYTGDNEKLFF. DNA for the CDR3: TGCGCCAGCAGCCAAGGTTATACGGGGGATAATGAAAAACTGTTTTTT.

This chain joins TRBV7-2 and TRBJ2-4; D tentatively fits TRBD1 or TRBD2 (5 bases each). V was clipped by 2 bases and J by 5 bases, with 10 bases between them. This CDR3 has 14 amino acids. Germline CDR1 SGHTA, CDR2 FQGNSA. The CDR3 region is CASSLWDGQNIQYF. CDR3 DNA sequence: TGTGCCAGCAGCTTATGGGACGGGCAAAACATTCAGTACTTC.

This clonotype has only a few counts. The chain recombines TRBV6-5 with TRBJ2-7; 7 bases align to TRBD2. The V gene's germline CDR1 is MNHEY and CDR2 SVGAGI. Trimming cost V 2 bases and J 0 bases; bases outside gene matches: 7. CDR3 length equals 16 residues. DNA of the CDR3: TGTGCCAGCAGTTACAGCGGGGCGATATCCTCCTACGAGCAGTACTTC. Protein: CASSYSGAISSYEQYF.

The J gene is TRBJ2-5, the V gene TRBV11-2; D is unclear. The last part of the DNA fits TRBJ2-7 better; the J call may be wrong. Germline-derived CDR1 and CDR2 are SGHAT and FQNNGV. The CDR3 contains 16 residues. The DNA of the CDR3 is TGTGCCAGCAGCTTGATCGTAACGCATCCCTCCTACGAGCAGTACTTC. Translated, it gives CASSLIVTHPSYEQYF.